This is a list of T cell receptor beta chains from one sample in a study of blood T cell repertoires in COVID-19. Here immunoSEQ multiplex PCR was the method, and the copy in TCRdb shows in-frame clones only, minus some. The sample holds 150,000 or so clones, roughly 77% seen once. Sample: peripheral blood. The receptors were sampled from a woman aged 70 to 79 with COVID-19, enrolled during active disease. Both conserved end residues are part of each CDR3. A D gene is named only where the DNA matches it firmly. Rows may omit the clone size; those that give it use once, few, many or a size class.

j_gene,d_gene,abundance,v_gene,CDR3nt,CDR3aa
TRBJ2-3,TRBD1,few,TRBV6-4,TGTGCCAGCAGTCCCGGACAGGGGCGCACAGATACGCAGTATTTT,CASSPGQGRTDTQYF
TRBJ1-1,.,.,TRBV19,TGTGCCAGTAGTATAGACGTGAACACTGAAGCTTTCTTT,CASSIDVNTEAFF
TRBJ1-6,.,.,TRBV5-1,TGCGCCAGCAGCCGAGAAGGGGCTCTGGGTTCACCCCTCCACTTT,CASSREGALGSPLHF
TRBJ1-1,TRBD1,.,TRBV7-8,TGTGCCAGCAGCTTAAGGAGGACAGGGGCCATCTCGAACACTGAAGCTTTCTTT,CASSLRRTGAISNTEAFF
TRBJ1-4,.,.,TRBV3-1/TRBV3-2,TGTGCCAGCAGCGCGAACTCGGGAAGCAGGGGTGAAAAACTGTTTTTT,CASSANSGSRGEKLFF
TRBJ1-5,.,.,TRBV6-5,TGTGCCAGCAGCTACGCCGGGTCTAGCAATCAGCCCCAGCATTTT,CASSYAGSSNQPQHF
TRBJ2-5,TRBD1,.,TRBV18,TGTGCCAGCTCACCACAGGACAGGGGTTTATATGAGACCCAGTACTTC,CASSPQDRGLYETQYF
TRBJ1-6,.,.,TRBV7-9,TGTGCCAGCAACTTAGAACAGTATAATTCACCCCTCCACTTT,CASNLEQYNSPLHF
TRBJ2-3,TRBD2,.,TRBV18,TGTGCCAGCTCACCACGGCGGGGGGGCACAGATACGCAGTATTTT,CASSPRRGGTDTQYF
TRBJ2-1,TRBD2,.,TRBV25-1,TGTGCCAGCAGTCCGAGCGGGGGGGGTCTTGAGCAGTTCTTC,CASSPSGGGLEQFF
TRBJ2-1,TRBD2,.,TRBV4-2,TGTGCCAGCGGCCAAGATAGTCGACTAGCGGGGGGTAATGAGCAGTTCTTC,CASGQDSRLAGGNEQFF
TRBJ1-1,TRBD1,.,TRBV5-1,TGCGCCAGCAGCGGGACAGTGATGAACACTGAAGCTTTCTTT,CASSGTVMNTEAFF
TRBJ1-5,.,.,TRBV15,TGTGCCACCAGCAGAACCTCCACAGGGACATTGGATCAGCCCCAGCATTTT,CATSRTSTGTLDQPQHF
TRBJ2-1,TRBD2,.,TRBV7-3,TGTGCCAGCAGCTTAAGGGTTGGCGTAGCGGGGGGGTACAATGAGCAGTTCTTC,CASSLRVGVAGGYNEQFF
TRBJ2-1,TRBD2,.,TRBV2,TGTGCCAGCAGGGCCGGGACTAGTGGGGGTGAGCAGTTCTTC,CASRAGTSGGEQFF